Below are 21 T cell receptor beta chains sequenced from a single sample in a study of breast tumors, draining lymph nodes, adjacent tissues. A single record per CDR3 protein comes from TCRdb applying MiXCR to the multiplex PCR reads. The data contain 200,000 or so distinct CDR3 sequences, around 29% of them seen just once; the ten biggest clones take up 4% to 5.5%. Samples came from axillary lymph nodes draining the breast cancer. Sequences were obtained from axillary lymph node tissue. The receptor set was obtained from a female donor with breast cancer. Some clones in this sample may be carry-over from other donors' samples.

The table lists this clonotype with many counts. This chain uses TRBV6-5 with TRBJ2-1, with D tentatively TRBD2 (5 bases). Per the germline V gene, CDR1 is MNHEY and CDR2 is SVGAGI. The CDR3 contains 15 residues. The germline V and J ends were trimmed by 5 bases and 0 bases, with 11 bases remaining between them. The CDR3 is CASSPGSVSYNEQFF. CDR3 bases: TGTGCCAGCAGTCCGGGATCCGTCTCCTACAATGAGCAGTTCTTC.

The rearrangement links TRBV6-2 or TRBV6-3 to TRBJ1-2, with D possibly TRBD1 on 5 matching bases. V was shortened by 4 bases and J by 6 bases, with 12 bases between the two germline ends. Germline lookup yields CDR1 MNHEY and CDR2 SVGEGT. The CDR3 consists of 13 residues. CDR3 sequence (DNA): TGTGCCAGCAGTTCTGGCAGGGTCGATGGCTACACCTTC. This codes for CASSSGRVDGYTF.

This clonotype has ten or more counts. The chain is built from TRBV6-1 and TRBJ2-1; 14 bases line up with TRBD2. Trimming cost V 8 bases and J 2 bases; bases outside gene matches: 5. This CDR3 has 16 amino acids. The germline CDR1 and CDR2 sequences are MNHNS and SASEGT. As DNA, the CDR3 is TGTGCCAGCGGGACTAGCGGGGGACCCACCTACAATGAGCAGTTCTTC. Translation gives CASGTSGGPTYNEQFF.

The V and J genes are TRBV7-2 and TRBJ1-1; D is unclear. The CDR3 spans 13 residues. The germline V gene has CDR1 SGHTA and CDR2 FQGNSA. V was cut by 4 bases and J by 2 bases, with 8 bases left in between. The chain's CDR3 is CASSSRPNTEAFF. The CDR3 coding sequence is TGTGCCAGCAGCTCCCGTCCCAACACTGAAGCTTTCTTT.

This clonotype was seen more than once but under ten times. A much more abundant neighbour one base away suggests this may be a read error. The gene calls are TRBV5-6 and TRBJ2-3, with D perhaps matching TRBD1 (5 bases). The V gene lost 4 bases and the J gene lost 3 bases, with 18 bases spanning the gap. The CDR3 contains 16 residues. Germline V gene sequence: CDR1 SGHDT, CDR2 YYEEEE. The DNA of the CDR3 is TGTGCCAGCAGCACCCTGGACACGCCTTGGACAGATACGCAGTATTTT. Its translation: CASSTLDTPWTDTQYF.

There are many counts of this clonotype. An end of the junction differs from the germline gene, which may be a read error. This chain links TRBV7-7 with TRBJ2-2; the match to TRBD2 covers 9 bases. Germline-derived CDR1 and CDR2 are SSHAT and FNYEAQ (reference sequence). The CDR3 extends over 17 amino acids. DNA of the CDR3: TGTGCTAGCAGCTTAGGGACTAGCAGTGAGAACACCGGGGAGCTGTTTTTT. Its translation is CASSLGTSSENTGELFF. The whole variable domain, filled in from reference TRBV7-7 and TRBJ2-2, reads GAGVSQSPRYKVTKRGQDVTLRCDPISSHATLYWYQQALGQGPEFLTYFNYEAQPDKSGLPSDRFSAERPEGSISTLTIQRTEQRDSAMYRCASSLGTSSENTGELFFGEGSRLTVL.

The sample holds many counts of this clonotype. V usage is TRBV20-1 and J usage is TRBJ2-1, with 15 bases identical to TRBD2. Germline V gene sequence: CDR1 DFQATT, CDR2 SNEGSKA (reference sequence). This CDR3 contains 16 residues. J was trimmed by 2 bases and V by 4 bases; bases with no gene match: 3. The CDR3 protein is CSANGLAGGPYNEQFF. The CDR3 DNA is TGCAGTGCTAACGGACTAGCGGGAGGGCCCTACAATGAGCAGTTCTTC.

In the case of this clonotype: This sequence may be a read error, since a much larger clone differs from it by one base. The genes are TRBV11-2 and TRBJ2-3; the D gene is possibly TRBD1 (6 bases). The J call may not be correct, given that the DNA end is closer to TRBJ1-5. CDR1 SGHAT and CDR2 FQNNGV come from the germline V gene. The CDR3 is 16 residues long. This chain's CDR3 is CASSFGLAGATDTQHF. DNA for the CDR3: TGTGCCAGCAGCTTTGGGCTAGCGGGGGCCACAGATACGCAGCATTTT.

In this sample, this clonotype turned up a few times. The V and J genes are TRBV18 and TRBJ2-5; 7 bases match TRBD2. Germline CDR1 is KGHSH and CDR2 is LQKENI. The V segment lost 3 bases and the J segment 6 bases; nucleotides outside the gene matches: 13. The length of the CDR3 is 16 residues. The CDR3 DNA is TGTGCCAGCTCACCCCTAGCCCGGGGGGTAGGAAAGACCCAGTACTTC. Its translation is CASSPLARGVGKTQYF.

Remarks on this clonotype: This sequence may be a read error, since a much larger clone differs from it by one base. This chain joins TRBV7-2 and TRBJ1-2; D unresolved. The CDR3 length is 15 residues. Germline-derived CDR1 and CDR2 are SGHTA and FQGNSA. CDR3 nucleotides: TGTGCCAGCAGCTTAGGAGCTGGACCTCTAGAGGGCTACCCCTTC. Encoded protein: CASSLGAGPLEGYPF.

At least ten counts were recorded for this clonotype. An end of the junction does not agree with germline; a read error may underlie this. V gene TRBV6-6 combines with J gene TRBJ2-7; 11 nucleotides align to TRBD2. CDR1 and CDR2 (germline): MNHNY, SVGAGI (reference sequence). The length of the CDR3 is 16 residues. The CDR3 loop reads CASSPQGFVASGRPSF. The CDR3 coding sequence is TGTGCCAGCAGTCCCCAGGGCTTTGTCGCTAGCGGGAGGCCATCGTTC.

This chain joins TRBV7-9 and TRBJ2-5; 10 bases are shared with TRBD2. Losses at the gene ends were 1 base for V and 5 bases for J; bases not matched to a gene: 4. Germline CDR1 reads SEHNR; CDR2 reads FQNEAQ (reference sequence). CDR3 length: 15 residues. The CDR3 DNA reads TGTGCCAGCAGCTTAGGGGCTAGCGGGAGCGAGACCCAGTACTTC. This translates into CASSLGASGSETQYF.

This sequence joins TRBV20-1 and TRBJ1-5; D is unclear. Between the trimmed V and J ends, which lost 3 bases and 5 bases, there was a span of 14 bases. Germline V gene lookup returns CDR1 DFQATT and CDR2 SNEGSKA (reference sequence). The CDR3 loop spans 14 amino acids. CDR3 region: CSARGGAVDQPQHF. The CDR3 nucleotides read TGCAGTGCTAGGGGAGGTGCAGTTGATCAGCCCCAGCATTTT.

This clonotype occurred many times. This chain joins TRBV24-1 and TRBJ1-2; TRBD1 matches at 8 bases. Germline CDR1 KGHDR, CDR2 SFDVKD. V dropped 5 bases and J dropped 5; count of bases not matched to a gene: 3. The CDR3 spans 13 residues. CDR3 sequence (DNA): TGTGCCACCAGTGTAGACAGGGGATATGGCTACACCTTC. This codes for CATSVDRGYGYTF.

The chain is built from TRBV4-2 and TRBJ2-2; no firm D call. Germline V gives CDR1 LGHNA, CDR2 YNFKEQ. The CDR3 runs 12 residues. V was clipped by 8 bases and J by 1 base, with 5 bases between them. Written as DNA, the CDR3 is TGTGCCAGCGGGGTGAACACCGGGGAGCTGTTTTTT. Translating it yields CASGVNTGELFF.

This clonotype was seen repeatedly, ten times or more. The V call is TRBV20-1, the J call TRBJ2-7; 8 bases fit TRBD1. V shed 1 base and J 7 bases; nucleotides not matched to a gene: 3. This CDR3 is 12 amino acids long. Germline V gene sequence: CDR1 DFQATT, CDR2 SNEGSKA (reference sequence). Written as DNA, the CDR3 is TGCAGTGCTAGAGGCAGACAGGGGGAGCAGTACTTC. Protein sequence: CSARGRQGEQYF.

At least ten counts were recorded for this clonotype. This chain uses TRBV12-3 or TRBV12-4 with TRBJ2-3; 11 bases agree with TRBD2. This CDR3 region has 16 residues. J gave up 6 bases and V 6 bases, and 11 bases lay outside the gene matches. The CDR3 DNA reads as TGTGCCAGCAGCCCCAGACTAGCGGGGTCGGGGGATACGCAGTATTTT. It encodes CASSPRLAGSGDTQYF.

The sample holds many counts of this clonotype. The CDR3 nucleotides read TGTGCCAGCAGCCACACCGGGACAGGGGTTTATGGCTACACCTTC. It specifies CASSHTGTGVYGYTF. J is TRBJ1-2 and V is TRBV12-3 or TRBV12-4; TRBD1 matches at 10 bases. The CDR3 sequence is 15 residues long. V was clipped by 6 bases and J by 5 bases; unmatched bases: 9.

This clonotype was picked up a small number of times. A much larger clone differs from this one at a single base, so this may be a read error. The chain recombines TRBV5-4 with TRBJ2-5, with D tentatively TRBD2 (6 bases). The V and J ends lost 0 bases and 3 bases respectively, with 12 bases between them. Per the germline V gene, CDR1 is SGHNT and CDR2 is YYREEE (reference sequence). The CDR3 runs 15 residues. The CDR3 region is CASSLGTTGKETQYF. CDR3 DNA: TGTGCCAGCAGCTTGGGGACTACCGGCAAAGAGACCCAGTACTTC. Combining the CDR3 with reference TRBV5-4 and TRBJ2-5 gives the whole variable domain ETGVTQSPTHLIKTRGQQVTLRCSSQSGHNTVSWYQQALGQGPQFIFQYYREEENGRGNFPPRFSGLQFPNYSSELNVNALELDDSALYLCASSLGTTGKETQYFGPGTRLLVL.

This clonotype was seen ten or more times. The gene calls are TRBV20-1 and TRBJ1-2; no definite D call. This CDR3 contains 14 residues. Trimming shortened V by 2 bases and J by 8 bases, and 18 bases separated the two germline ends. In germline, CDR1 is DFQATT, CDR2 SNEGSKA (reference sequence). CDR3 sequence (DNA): TGCAGTGCTAGAATGGACCAGCTGAAAGCCGGCTACACCTTC. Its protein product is CSARMDQLKAGYTF.

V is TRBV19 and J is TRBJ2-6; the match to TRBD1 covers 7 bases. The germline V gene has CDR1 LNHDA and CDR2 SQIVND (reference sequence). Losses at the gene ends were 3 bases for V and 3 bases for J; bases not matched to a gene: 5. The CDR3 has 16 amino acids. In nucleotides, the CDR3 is TGTGCCAGTAGTATGGGGGACAGCCTTGGGGCCAACGTCCTGACTTTC. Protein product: CASSMGDSLGANVLTF.